In its sample, the clone carrying this T cell receptor (beta chain) was seen once. In the source study's methods: Nucleated cell number was recorded as an estimate derived from reference gene primer amplification. Profiled with immunoSEQ multiplex PCR; TCRdb holds only in-frame clones, not every one. V and J calls and clone size come straight from that table; D and trimming were deduced from the DNA. The profile shows 100,000 or so clones, 80% to 95% of them singletons. V was trimmed by 5 bases and J by 5 bases, leaving 9 bases between them. CDR3 length: 12 amino acids. Per germline, CDR1 LNHDA and CDR2 SQIVND (reference sequence). This sample is drawn from a study of blood T cell repertoires in COVID-19.

The sample was peripheral blood. The receptor was isolated from a man between 50 and 59 years old with active COVID-19. The chain couples TRBV19 to TRBJ1-2; no clear D gene. CDR3 DNA sequence: TGTGCCAGTAGTGCCTCGGGATATGGCTACACCTTC. The encoded protein is CASSASGYGYTF.